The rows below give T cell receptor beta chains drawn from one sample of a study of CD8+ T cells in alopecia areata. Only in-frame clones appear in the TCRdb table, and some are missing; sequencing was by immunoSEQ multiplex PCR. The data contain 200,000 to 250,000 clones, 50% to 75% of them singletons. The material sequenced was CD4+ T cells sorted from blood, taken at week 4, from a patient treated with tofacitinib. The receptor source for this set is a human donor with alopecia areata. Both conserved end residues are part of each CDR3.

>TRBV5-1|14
CASSPGSGGQPQHF
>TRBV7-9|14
CASSLGLPTDTQYF
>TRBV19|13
CASSIRVDYEQYF
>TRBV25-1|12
CASSEWGGTQYF
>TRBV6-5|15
CASSRKGQNNEKLFF
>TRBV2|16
CASSEARSSRRETQYF
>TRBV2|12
CASKLEGQTQYF
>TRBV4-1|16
CASSQRKTNRALRAFF
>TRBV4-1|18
CASSQPGTAQVSGNTIYF
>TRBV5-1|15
CASSFGQGDTDTQYF
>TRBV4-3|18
CASSHLSGSGTGRNTQYF
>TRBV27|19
CASRPRFVTSGGITDTQYF
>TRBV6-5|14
CASSRTGGSEKLFF
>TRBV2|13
CASRGREADTQYF
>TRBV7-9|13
CASSLRTGYGYTF
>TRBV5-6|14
CASSLMGQGYGYTF
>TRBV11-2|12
CASSFREETQYF
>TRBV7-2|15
CASSLVLGSHDEQFF
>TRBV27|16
CASSLIPSWNTGELFF
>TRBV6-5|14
CASSYRGQNTEAFF
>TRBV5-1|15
CASSLDRGNAGELFF
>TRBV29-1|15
CSVRSGTGLSYEQYF
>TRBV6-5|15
CASTTGAGGSYEQYF
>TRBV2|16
CASRGLAGDHYNEQFF
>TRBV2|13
CASTSITYNEQFF
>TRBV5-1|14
CASSLGSGANVLTF
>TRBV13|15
CASSERGALQETQYF
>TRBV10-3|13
CAIGYRTTDTQYF
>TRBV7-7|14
CASSLGAPPDTQYF
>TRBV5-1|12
CASSEGTDTQYF
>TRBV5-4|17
CASSLVARQGMGETQYF
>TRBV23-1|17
CASPRRAGAGYTDTQYF
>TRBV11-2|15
CASSLLGGQTDTQYF
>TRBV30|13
CAWGRDRDSVAFF
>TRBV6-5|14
CASSLRQTTYEQYF
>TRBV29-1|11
CSADLYNEQFF
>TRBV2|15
CASSAYTGSGNTIYF
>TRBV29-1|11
CSAFTNEKLFF
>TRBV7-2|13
CASRQTGGPGYTF
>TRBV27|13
CASSYQGAGVSFF
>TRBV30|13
CAWSVNLNTEAFF
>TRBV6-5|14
CASRGLGGSYEQYF
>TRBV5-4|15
CASSWGQGGRETQYF
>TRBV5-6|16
CASSLAAGTSNQPQHF
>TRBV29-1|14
CSEGAGTENEKLFF
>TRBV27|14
CASGGSPGSYGYTF
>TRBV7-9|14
CASSLDGGLGGYTF
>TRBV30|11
CAWSVWGEQYF
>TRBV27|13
CASSLTGSYGYTF
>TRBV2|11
CASSEAGGYTF
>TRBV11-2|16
CASSLGPGPNTGELFF
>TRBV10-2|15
CASSEESGGTNEQYF
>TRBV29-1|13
CSGSDHGAYEQYF
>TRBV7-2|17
CASGASPGTGPEGKLFF
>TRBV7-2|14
CASSLSLASYEQYF
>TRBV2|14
CASTLDGGPYEQYF
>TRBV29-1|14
CSVDGAGVGYGYTF
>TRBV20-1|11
CSVTVRETQYF
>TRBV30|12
CAWSRRVGELFF
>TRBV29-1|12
CSVEVSADTQYF